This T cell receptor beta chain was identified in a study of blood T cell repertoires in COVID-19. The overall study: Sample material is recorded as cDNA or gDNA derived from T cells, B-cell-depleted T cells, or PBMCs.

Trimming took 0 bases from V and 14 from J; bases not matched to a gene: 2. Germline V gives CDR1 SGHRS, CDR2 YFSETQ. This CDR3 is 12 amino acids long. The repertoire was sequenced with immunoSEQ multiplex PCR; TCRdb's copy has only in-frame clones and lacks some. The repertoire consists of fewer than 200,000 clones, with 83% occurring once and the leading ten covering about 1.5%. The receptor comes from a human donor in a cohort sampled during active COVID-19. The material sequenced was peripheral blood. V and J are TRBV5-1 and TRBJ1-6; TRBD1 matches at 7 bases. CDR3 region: CASSLDRGTLHF. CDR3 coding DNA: TGCGCCAGCAGCTTGGACAGGGGCACCCTCCACTTT. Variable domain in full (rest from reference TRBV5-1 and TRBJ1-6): KAGVTQTPRYLIKTRGQQVTLSCSPISGHRSVSWYQQTPGQGLQFLFEYFSETQRNKGNFPGRFSGRQFSNSRSEMNVSTLELGDSALYLCASSLDRGTLHFGNGTRLTVT.